The 8 T cell receptor beta chains below all came from one sample that was sequenced in a study of radiation and T cells in renal cell carcinoma. TCRdb keeps only in-frame clones here, not all; method: immunoSEQ multiplex PCR. The table has around 180,000 clones, 88% seen once. Time point reported: blood 4 weeks post-SBRT, at nephrectomy. Treatment meaning: 15 Gy SBRT to primary tumor, nephrectomy 4 weeks later. The starting material was blood, obtained from a patient whose treatment included radiotherapy and nephrectomy. These receptors all stem from a woman between 45 and 60 years old with renal cell carcinoma.

The V call is TRBV11-2, the J call TRBJ2-3, with 8 bases fitting TRBD1. CDR1 SGHAT and CDR2 FQNNGV come from the germline V gene. V shed 1 base, J shed 5 bases, and the junction held 5 bases outside the gene matches. This CDR3 contains 15 residues. CDR3 nucleotide sequence: TGTGCCAGCAGCTTAGCGGACAGGGTTAAAGATACGCAGTATTTT. It specifies CASSLADRVKDTQYF.

This chain joins TRBV19 and TRBJ1-1; D not certain. Germline CDR1 and CDR2: LNHDA and SQIVND (reference sequence). The CDR3 runs to 11 residues. Trimming stripped 4 bases from V and 12 bases from J, with 12 bases between. This chain's CDR3 is CASSTGPGSFF. For the CDR3, the DNA is TGTGCCAGTAGTACGGGTCCGGGATCTTTCTTT.

CDR3 loop: CASSLERSAGELFF. Here the CDR3 DNA reads TGCGCCAGCAGCTTGGAGAGGAGCGCCGGGGAGCTGTTTTTT. V and J are TRBV5-1 and TRBJ2-2; unclear D gene. Trimming removed 0 bases from V and 6 bases from J, with 9 bases in between. Germline loops: CDR1 SGHRS, CDR2 YFSETQ. The CDR3 consists of 14 residues.

This clone was counted only a few times. The chain is built from TRBV6-6 and TRBJ2-7; D is unresolved. The CDR3 length is 10 residues. The germline V gene has CDR1 MNHNY and CDR2 SVGAGI (reference sequence). The V end was cut by 10 bases, the J end by 7 bases, with 11 bases between. In DNA form, the CDR3 reads TGTGCCACTAAGATCGATGAGCAGTACTTC. Its protein is CATKIDEQYF.

The chain joins TRBV7-2 to TRBJ1-1; TRBD1 is a possible D gene (5 bases). The length of the CDR3 is 15 residues. The V end lost 5 bases, the J end lost 8 bases, and 21 bases lay between the germline ends. Germline assignment: CDR1 SGHTA and CDR2 FQGNSA. The CDR3 DNA follows: TGTGCCAGCAGCCCCCAGGTCGAATGGGACCAAGAAGCTTTCTTT. The encoded protein is CASSPQVEWDQEAFF.

This chain joins TRBV18 and TRBJ2-1; 8 nucleotides agree with TRBD2. V shed 3 bases, J shed 6 bases, and the junction held 4 bases outside the gene matches. The CDR3 runs 14 residues. Germline CDR1 and CDR2: KGHSH and LQKENI. This CDR3 is CASSPGGGLNEQFF. The CDR3 DNA reads TGTGCCAGCTCACCCGGGGGGGGGCTCAATGAGCAGTTCTTC.

The V and J genes are TRBV2 and TRBJ2-4; tentative D call: TRBD2 (5 bases). Germline CDR1 is SNHLY and CDR2 is FYNNEI. V gave up 7 bases and J gave up 0 bases, with 16 bases separating them. The CDR3 consists of 16 residues. The CDR3 is CASKAVSYLAKNIQYF. For the CDR3, the DNA is TGTGCCAGCAAAGCGGTTTCTTATTTAGCCAAAAACATTCAGTACTTC.

This clone was counted once. The rearrangement links TRBV29-1 to TRBJ2-1, with 12 bases that match TRBD2. The CDR3 is 18 amino acids. The germline gives CDR1 SQVTM, CDR2 ANQGSEA. Trimming at V came to 5 bases and at J to 5 bases, leaving 16 bases not matched to a gene. CDR3 bases: TGCAGCGTTATCCCTACTAGCGGGGGGCCTCCGGAAGACAATGAGCAGTTCTTC. This gives the protein CSVIPTSGGPPEDNEQFF.